This TCR beta chain comes out of a study of blood T cells in healthy people across ages. Study information: In model experiments, template switching was able to capture about one barcoded beta molecule for every two T cells that were present.

This clonotype was counted a single time. Its antigen remains unidentified. Regarding the study as a whole: Higher diversity and more naive CD4+ cells were features of long-lived donors, compared to aged donors. Donor CMV status was unknown, possibly confounding expanded clonotype changes.

Primers used in a second PCR of roughly 6 to 12 cycles were a sample-barcoded 5' primer and a J-beta primer mix. Sequencing yielded, for each sample, at least 2.5 million paired-end reads carrying CDR3. MiXCR, run by TCRdb on the 5' RACE reads, gives a single entry per CDR3 protein. The repertoire has 2 million or so distinct CDR3 sequences, around 48% of them found once; the top ten carry around 2.1%. The length of the CDR3 is 14 residues. With 2 bases removed from V and 7 bases from J, the gap between germline ends came to 12 bases. Germline values: CDR1 MNHEY, CDR2 SVGEGT. What was sequenced was blood. This clonotype was obtained from a woman aged 40 to 50 in good health. The rearrangement joins TRBV6-2 or TRBV6-3 to TRBJ2-1; D is ambiguous. CDR3 in amino acids: CASSYNLPGNEQFF. CDR3 DNA: TGTGCCAGCAGTTACAATCTCCCCGGGAATGAGCAGTTCTTC.